The clone carrying this T cell receptor (beta chain) has just one count. With 8 bases removed from V and 0 bases from J, the gap between germline ends came to 10 bases. Germline lookup yields CDR1 SNHLY and CDR2 FYNNEI. This CDR3 has 13 amino acids. TCRdb's copy holds only in-frame clones and misses some; the assay was immunoSEQ multiplex PCR. The data show 100,000 or so clones, more than 85% seen once. This sample is drawn from a study of siplizumab effects on memory and regulatory T cells. Sequencing was carried out using CD4+ T cells sorted from blood. The rearrangement joins TRBV2 to TRBJ1-2, with D maybe TRBD1 (5 bases). The sequence was obtained from a human donor in good health. The CDR3 region has the DNA TGTGCCAGCCGCGGGACTGCTAACTATGGCTACACCTTC. As protein: CASRGTANYGYTF.